The entry below describes one T cell receptor beta chain. The clone's antigen remains unknown. Per-nucleotide qualities are absent, and no much larger clonotype sits a single base away. The cohort was made up of about 670 healthy bone marrow donors. Cohort members were all nominally healthy when sampled, although unrecorded immune exposures were likely present. The donor was CMV seropositive and belonged to the group of 250 to 300 seropositive cohort members. A peripheral blood sample was provided by each donor, and peripheral blood mononuclear cells were used for TCR beta sequencing. Genomic DNA was extracted from the blood cell samples with the Qiagen DNeasy Blood Extraction Kit. After removal of 1 base from V and 0 bases from J, the junction retains 7 bases not matched to a gene. Reading the germline V gene gives CDR1 LGHNA and CDR2 YNFKEQ. The CDR3 sequence holds 17 residues, the cysteine and phenylalanine included. Only CDR3 DNA is held: 51 bases, read in frame from base 1.

The sample originates from a study of cytomegalovirus exposure and HLA in healthy donors (dated by TCRdb to the late 2010s). Broadly, across the study: According to an earlier analysis of a few hundred of the donors, about 179 million T cells yielded over 100 million unique TCR beta sequences and approximately 280 Gb of sequence data. Among about 370 genotyped donors of the cohort, an average of roughly 230,000 unique TCR beta nucleotide sequences was sequenced per donor, of which 15% to 20% were non-productive. All discovery cohort repertoires had been generated using a single sequencing platform. To decide whether each TCR beta V gene segment behaved as functional or pseudogenic, an earlier analysis of some 580 of the donors relied on high-throughput TCR beta sequencing. A later analysis re-examined previously published TCR beta repertoires from 500 to 700 donors and added high-resolution HLA genotyping to investigate patterns of TCR occurrence. HLA typing included class I and class II loci at four-digit resolution. The number of typed donors differed by locus: about 629-640 for A, B, C, DRB1 and DQB1; approximately 530 for DQA1; 606 for DPA1; and about 450 for DPB1. The study combined high-throughput TCR immunosequencing, statistical association of individual TCRs with disease status, and machine learning to predict cytomegalovirus infection status. A later genetic analysis used genome-wide SNP genotypes for about three fifths of the roughly 700 donors, treating that subset as a discovery cohort. The study profiled the T cell repertoires of 500 to 800 subjects by immunosequencing and related them to cytomegalovirus serostatus. Besides the first cohort of under 700 subjects, a separate validation cohort made up of 120 different subjects was used. Donor age, sex, ethnicity and CMV serostatus were collected together with the repertoire data. Because of strong linkage in the cohort, roughly five DR-DQ haplotypes were treated as single units for association and clustering. An early release covering more than 500 HLA-typed donors comprised approximately 290 gigabases of sequencing data and around 80 million unique TCR sequences. Rather than drawing on any new phenotypic data, the later analysis identified candidate immune exposures from TCR beta sequences and the way those sequences occurred across donors. The study was designed to test whether signatures of past pathogen exposure could be identified by cataloging public T cell receptors. Of the roughly 420 genotyped donors, approximately 81% were placed in the genetic ancestry cluster associated with self-reported Caucasian donors.

Study-level results and caveats: While some public TCRs were present in many individuals, most TCR sequences turned up only very rarely across donors. Because counts were too low, approximately 18 rarely observed V segments, including chromosome 9 orphons, were excluded from the earlier analysis of around 590 of the donors. The study gave a list of 150 to 200 TCR beta chains associated with cytomegalovirus. A cluster of highly shared sequence variants was judged likely to represent a technical artifact of the sequencing pipeline. An earlier analysis of around 540 of the donors showed that most TCR beta V segments appeared in productive rearrangements either about 87% or about 30% of the time, which broadly matched IMGT annotations. A later analysis reported that several top co-occurrence clusters appeared linked to parvovirus B19, influenza, CMV and Epstein-Barr virus. Immune exposure information for the cohort was limited to CMV serostatus. A few of the identified cytomegalovirus-associated TCR beta chains were confirmed in vitro to be specific for cytomegalovirus antigens. A later genetic analysis associated a missense DCLRE1C variant with V-gene and J-gene trimming of TCR beta chains, and an independent cohort replicated the association. In a later analysis, the rate of TCR association differed among HLA loci, with DRB1 alleles having the most associated TCRs and HLA-C alleles having the fewest. Linkage disequilibrium might explain the correlated functional status among segregating V segments, but an unknown experimental factor could not be excluded. The 87-base-pair reads could not distinguish some IMGT-functional V segments, including TRBV6-2 and TRBV6-3, so those segments were excluded. According to a later analysis, most CMV-associated TCR beta chains appeared to be HLA-restricted, and the HLA associations seemed to be driven largely by CMV exposure. At a false discovery rate of 0.05, a later analysis linked 15,000 to 20,000 TCR beta sequences to specific HLA alleles. When HLA alleles, especially DR and DQ, strongly co-occurred, attributing TCR associations to individual alleles was difficult. According to the authors, the approach could potentially be generalized to other disease states and immunological phenotypes. Compared with equally common non-associated chains, HLA-associated TCR beta chains in a later analysis were more clonally expanded and had lower generation probabilities. The classifier was reported to diagnose cytomegalovirus status with high specificity and sensitivity in both the original and validation cohorts. A further reported finding was that TCR beta sequences accurately predicted the HLA-A and HLA-B alleles for most subjects in the first cohort. This cohort had only TCR beta chains sequenced, and the lack of alpha or paired-chain data limited which features could be detected. Because some donors lacked HLA typing at each locus, the association tests relied only on the typed subset. A later genetic analysis reported fewer N-insertions in productive TCRs among donors in an Asian-associated ancestry cluster than the roughly 700-donor mean. Presence/absence analyses assumed roughly uniform sequencing depth across donors, an assumption that may not hold.

Receptors were amplified or captured by the immunoSEQ multiplex PCR assay. For the multiplex PCR, a mixture combining 60 forward primers for TCR Vbeta segments and 13 reverse primers for TCR Jbeta segments was used. A multiplex PCR assay on genomic DNA amplified the CDR3 region of rearranged TCR beta genes. The amplified TCR beta libraries were sequenced on the Illumina HiSeq System as 87-base-pair reads. The study's own analysis went as follows. A later analysis tallied 80 million to 95 million unique TCR beta chains across the 700 or so repertoires, and about 10 million of those chains were shared by two or more donors. Raw reads were error-corrected and collapsed into unique sequences by a nearest-neighbor algorithm in which closely related sequences were merged to remove PCR and sequencing errors. CDR3 sequences were aligned to IMGT reference sequences to assign V, D and J gene segments. For a sequence to be retained, a match of at least six nucleotides was required to both a V gene segment and a J gene segment. A rearrangement counted as productive if the CDR3 had no stop codons and remained in frame with V and J, and every other rearrangement counted as non-productive. Following IMGT convention, CDR3 was defined as the stretch from the second conserved V-encoded cysteine to the conserved J-encoded phenylalanine. In an earlier analysis of around 570 of the donors, sequences lacking an unambiguous match to a single V gene segment were excluded. An earlier analysis of fewer than 750 of the donors called V segments functional above 56.7% productive rearrangements and segregating when the between-donor standard deviation exceeded 5%. To diagnose cytomegalovirus status from the catalog of TCR beta chain sequences, a statistical classification framework was built. A later analysis assigned V and J genes by comparing TCR nucleotide sequences with IMGT/GENE-DB human TR gene sequences. Using the TCRdist pipeline, a later analysis assigned CDR3 sequences along with most-parsimonious VDJ recombination scenarios. A later analysis defined each TCR beta chain by its CDR3 amino acid sequence plus V-gene family, and excluded reads lacking a unique V-gene family. To address suspected cross-contamination and a sequencing artifact, a later analysis removed several hundred highly shared, low-generation-probability nucleotide sequences. In a later analysis, a clonal expansion index for each public chain was calculated from normalized within-repertoire ranks of inferred template counts. A later analysis computed generation probabilities with a VDJ recombination model fitted to out-of-frame rearrangements, and checked the results against IGoR. In a later analysis, hypergeometric tests were used to score TCR-TCR, TCR-HLA and TCR-CMV co-occurrence, with a repertoire-size bias correction applied to TCR pairs. To estimate false discovery rates, a later analysis permuted the HLA or CMV assignments 20 times. A later analysis grouped co-occurring TCRs with DBSCAN, adding TCRdist sequence similarity when clustering within HLA-allele-positive subsets. Repertoires with fewer than 30,000 or more than 120,000 public chains were left out of co-occurrence clustering, as were five repertoires with anomalous nucleotide sharing. Held by TCRdb, this immuneACCESS table contains in-frame sequences only and omits some clones. Under half of the omission traces to an unresolved V gene where checked; the cause of the rest is unknown. That table gives V, J and clone size, and the DNA gave D and trimming. This sample gives 92,000 or so clones in total; over 55% of them show up just once. 20% to 25% of the sample goes to the ten largest clones.

The sequence was obtained from a woman aged 50 to 60 in good health and CMV-seropositive. Sequencing input: PBMCs. In this chain, TRBV4-2 is recombined with TRBJ2-5; TRBD2 matches 8 bases in the middle. The bases are TGTGCCAGCAGCCAAGTCCAGCGGGGGCCGTACCAAGAGACCCAGTACTTC. Its translation reads: CASSQVQRGPYQETQYF.